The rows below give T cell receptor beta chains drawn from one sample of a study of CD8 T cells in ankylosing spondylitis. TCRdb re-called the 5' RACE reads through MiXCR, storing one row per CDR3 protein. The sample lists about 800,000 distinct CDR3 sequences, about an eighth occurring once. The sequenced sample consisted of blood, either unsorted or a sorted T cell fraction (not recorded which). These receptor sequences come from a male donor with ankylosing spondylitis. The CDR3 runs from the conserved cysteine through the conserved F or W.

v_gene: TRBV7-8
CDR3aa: CASSSSGPLQYF

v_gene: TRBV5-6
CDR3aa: CASSLEGSGTEAFF

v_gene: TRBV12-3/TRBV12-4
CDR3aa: CASTAESGELFF

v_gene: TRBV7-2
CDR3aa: CASSLVRVEAFF

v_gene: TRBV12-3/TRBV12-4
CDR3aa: CASSSGQGLSRYGYTF

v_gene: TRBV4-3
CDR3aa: CASSQGRRTDTQYF

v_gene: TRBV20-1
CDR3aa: CSAREPGSNTGELFF

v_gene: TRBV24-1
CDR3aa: CATSEPGTIYEQFF

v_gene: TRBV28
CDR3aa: CASSLAGTSGSWQETQYF

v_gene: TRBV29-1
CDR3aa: CSAGTANYPEAFF

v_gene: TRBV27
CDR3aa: CASMRGGDEKLFF

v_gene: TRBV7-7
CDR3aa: CASSLGLDRGPKDTQYF

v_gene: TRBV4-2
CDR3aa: CASSPDGPEKLFF

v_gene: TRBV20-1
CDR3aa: CSASATGRAFSEKLFF

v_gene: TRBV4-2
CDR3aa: CASSQSTSGRSGPYEQYF

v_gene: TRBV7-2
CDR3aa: CASSPIPSGNTIYF

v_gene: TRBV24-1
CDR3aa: CATSDPITRQGESYNEQFF

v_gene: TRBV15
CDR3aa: CATSRDDGTYEQYF

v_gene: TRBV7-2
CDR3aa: CASSSSRLAGTYEQFF

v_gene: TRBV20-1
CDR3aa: CSADKLAGDTQYF

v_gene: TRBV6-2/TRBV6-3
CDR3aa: CASSMGGELFF

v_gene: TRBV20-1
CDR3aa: CSARGRRSFSYEQYF

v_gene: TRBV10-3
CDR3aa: CAIRDRGNTIYF

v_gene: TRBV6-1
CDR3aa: CASSFRTGHNQPQHF

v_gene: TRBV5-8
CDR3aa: CASKGGLAGRETQYF

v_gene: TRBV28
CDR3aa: CASSPTAASYSYEQYF

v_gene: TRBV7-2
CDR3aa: CASSPVLRDTQYF

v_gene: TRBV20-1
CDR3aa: CSAKLAGVNSHLHF

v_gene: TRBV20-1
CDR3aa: CSARVTSASSYNEQFF

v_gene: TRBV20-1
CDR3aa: CSAPLSSATDTQYF

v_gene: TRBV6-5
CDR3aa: CASSTSRTHNEQFF

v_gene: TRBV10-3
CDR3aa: CAISEADGRTTEAFF

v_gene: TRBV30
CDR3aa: CAWDKTGRNTEAFF

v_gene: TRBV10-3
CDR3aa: CATTSGSMETQYF

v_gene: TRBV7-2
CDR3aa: CASSFQGTQKYYGYTF

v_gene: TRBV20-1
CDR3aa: CSARDRLAPRGYGYTF

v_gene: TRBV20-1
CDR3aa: CSAKKQGAKNIQYF

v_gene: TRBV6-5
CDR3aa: CASSSGTNMGNQPQHF

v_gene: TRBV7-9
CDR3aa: CASSSPRALPGNTEAFF

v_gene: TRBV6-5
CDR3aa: CASSYSGRTGETQYF